Here is one T cell receptor beta chain with its context. Germline CDR1 reads SGHRS; CDR2 reads YFSETQ. With 1 base removed from V and 8 bases from J, the gap between germline ends came to 12 bases. This CDR3 spans 13 amino acids. The sample belongs to a study of blood T cell repertoires in COVID-19. Study context: COVID-19 samples from acute and convalescent phases originated in the United States, Italy and Spain.

Original processing notes: Nucleated cell counts were estimated from reference gene primer amplification. Some clones are missing from TCRdb's copy, which holds only in-frame ones; the method was immunoSEQ multiplex PCR. V and J calls and clone size are as listed in that table; D and trimming were resolved from the DNA. The sample yields about 140,000 clones, 88% seen once. The clonotype was recovered from a woman aged 45-65 years with acute or convalescent COVID-19. Specimen: peripheral blood. The chain carries TRBV5-1 and TRBJ1-2; weak D call: TRBD1 (6 bases). The CDR3 bases are TGCGCCAGCAGCTTGTCGCCAGGGGACGGCTACACCTTC. Amino acid sequence: CASSLSPGDGYTF.